The clone carrying this T cell receptor beta chain is medium-sized in the sample. This sample stems from a study of T and B cells in COVID-19 patients. For the study at large: Peripheral blood came from COVID-19 patients with active infection or after recovery. Active-infection patients were older, median 67 years, than recovered patients, median around 35 years.

The V gene lost 3 bases and the J gene lost 0 bases, with 8 bases spanning the gap. This CDR3 is built from 14 residues. Germline CDR1 LNHDA, CDR2 SQIVND (reference sequence). Each TRB amplification used about 250-550 ng of genomic DNA from blood. Multiplex PCR with BIOMED2 TRB-A/B primer pools amplified TRB rearrangements. TCRdb ran MiXCR on the multiplex PCR reads and lists one entry per CDR3 protein. The table lists 6,500 to 8,500 distinct CDR3 sequences, about 30% of them singletons. This chain joins TRBV19 and TRBJ1-1; D unclear. This TCR was sampled from a human donor with active COVID-19. The sample consisted of blood. For the CDR3, the DNA is TGTGCCAGTAGTATCTGGGGTCTGAACACTGAAGCTTTCTTT. This codes for CASSIWGLNTEAFF.